This T cell receptor (beta chain) was retrieved from a study of blood T cell repertoires in COVID-19. The assay was immunoSEQ multiplex PCR, and TCRdb's table has in-frame clones only and misses some. The table shows over 85,000 clones, with approximately 90% occurring only once. The CDR3 is made up of 16 amino acids. Trimming removed 2 bases from V and 1 base from J, with 11 bases in between. CDR1 is ENHRY and CDR2 is SYGVKD in the germline V gene. The material sequenced was peripheral blood. The chain couples TRBV10-3 to TRBJ2-2; D may be TRBD1 (5 bases). The clonotype originates from a woman aged 80 or older with active COVID-19. CDR3 in DNA: TGTGCCATCAGTGAGGGTGACAGTGGGAACACCGGGGAGCTGTTTTTT. Translating gives CAISEGDSGNTGELFF.